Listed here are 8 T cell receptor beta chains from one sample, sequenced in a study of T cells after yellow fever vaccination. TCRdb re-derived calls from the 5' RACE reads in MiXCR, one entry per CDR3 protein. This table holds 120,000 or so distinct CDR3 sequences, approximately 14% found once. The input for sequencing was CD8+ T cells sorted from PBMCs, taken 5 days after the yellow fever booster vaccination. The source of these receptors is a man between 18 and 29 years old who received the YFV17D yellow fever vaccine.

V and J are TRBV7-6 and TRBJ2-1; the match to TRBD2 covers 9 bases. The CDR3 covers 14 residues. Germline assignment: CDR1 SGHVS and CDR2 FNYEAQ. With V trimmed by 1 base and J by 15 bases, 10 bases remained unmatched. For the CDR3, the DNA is TGTGCCAGCAGCTTAGATGGCGGGGGGGCCGGACGGTTCTTC. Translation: CASSLDGGGAGRFF.

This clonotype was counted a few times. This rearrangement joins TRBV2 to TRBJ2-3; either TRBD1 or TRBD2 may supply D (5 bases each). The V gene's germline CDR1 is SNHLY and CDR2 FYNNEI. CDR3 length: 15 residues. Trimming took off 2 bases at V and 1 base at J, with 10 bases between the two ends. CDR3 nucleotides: TGTGCCAGCAGTGAATGGGGGTCTGGCACAGATACGCAGTATTTT. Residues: CASSEWGSGTDTQYF.

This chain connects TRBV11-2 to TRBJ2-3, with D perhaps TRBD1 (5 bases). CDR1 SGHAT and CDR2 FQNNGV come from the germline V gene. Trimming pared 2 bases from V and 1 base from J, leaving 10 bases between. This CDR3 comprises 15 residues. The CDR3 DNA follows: TGTGCCAGCAGCTTAAGTGAAGGGGGCACAGATACGCAGTATTTT. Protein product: CASSLSEGGTDTQYF.

CDR3 region: CASSQEQGVSEAFF. The CDR3 DNA follows: TGCGCCAGCAGCCAAGAACAGGGGGTTAGTGAAGCTTTCTTT. This chain connects TRBV4-3 to TRBJ1-1, with TRBD1 matching over 8 bases. V shed 0 bases, J shed 7 bases, and the junction held 4 bases outside the gene matches. The CDR3 totals 14 residues. Germline loops: CDR1 LGHNA, CDR2 YSLEER.

CDR3 in DNA: TGTGCCAGCAGCCAAGAGGCAGCTAACTGGAGGGATACGCAGTATTTT. Amino acids: CASSQEAANWRDTQYF. The J gene is TRBJ2-3, the V gene TRBV3-1, with D perhaps matching TRBD2 (5 bases). Germline CDR1 reads LGHDT; CDR2 reads YNNKEL (reference sequence). The CDR3 is 16 amino acids. The V end lost 0 bases, the J end lost 6 bases, and 16 bases lay between the germline ends.

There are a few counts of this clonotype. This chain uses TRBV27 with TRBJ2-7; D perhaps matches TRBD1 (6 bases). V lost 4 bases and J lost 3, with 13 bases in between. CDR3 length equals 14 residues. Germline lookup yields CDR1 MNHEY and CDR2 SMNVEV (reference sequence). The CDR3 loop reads CASSSRDILYEQYF. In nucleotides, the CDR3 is TGTGCCAGCAGTTCCCGGGACATCCTCTACGAGCAGTACTTC.

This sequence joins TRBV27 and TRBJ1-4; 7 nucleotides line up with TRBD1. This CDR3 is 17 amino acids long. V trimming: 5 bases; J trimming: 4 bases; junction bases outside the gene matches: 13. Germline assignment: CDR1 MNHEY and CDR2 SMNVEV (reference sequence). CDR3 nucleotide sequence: TGTGCCAGCAGTCCCCACCGACAGGGCGGTTATAATGAAAAACTGTTTTTT. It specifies CASSPHRQGGYNEKLFF.

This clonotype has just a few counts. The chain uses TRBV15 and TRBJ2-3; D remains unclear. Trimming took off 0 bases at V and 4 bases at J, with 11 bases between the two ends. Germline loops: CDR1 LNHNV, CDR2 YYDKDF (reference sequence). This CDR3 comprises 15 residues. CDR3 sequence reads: CATSRDGSSSDTQYF. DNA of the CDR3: TGTGCCACCAGCAGAGACGGCAGTTCCTCAGATACGCAGTATTTT.